This TCR beta chain was sequenced during a study of blood T cell repertoires in COVID-19. The germline V gene has CDR1 LGHDT and CDR2 YNNKEL (reference sequence). The CDR3 covers 15 residues. Germline trimming cut 3 bases from V and 3 bases from J; bases unmatched to any gene: 8. Only in-frame clones appear in the TCRdb table, and some are missing; sequencing was by immunoSEQ multiplex PCR. The sample records a few hundred thousand clones, around 84% being singletons. This receptor was taken from a human donor with acute or convalescent COVID-19. The donor label of this sample is uncertain. The V and J genes are TRBV3-1 (or the pseudogene TRBV3-2) and TRBJ2-7; 7 positions match TRBD2. The sequencing sample was made of peripheral blood. The CDR3 bases are TGTGCCAGCAGCCACCTGGGGGGGATGAACTACGAGCAGTACTTC. Its translation is CASSHLGGMNYEQYF.